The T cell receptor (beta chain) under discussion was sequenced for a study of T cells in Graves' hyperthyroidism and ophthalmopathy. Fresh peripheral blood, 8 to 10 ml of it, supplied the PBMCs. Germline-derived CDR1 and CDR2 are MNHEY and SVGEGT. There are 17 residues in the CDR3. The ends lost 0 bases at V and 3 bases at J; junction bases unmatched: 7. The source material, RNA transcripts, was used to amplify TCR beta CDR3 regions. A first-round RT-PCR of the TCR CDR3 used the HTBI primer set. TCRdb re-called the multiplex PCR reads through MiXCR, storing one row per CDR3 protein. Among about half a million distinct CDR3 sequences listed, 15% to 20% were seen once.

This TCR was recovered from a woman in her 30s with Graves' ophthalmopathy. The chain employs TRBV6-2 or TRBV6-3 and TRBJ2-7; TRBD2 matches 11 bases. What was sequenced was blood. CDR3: CASSYSKGLADNYEQYF. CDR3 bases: TGTGCCAGCAGTTACTCGAAGGGACTAGCGGACAACTACGAGCAGTACTTC.